The entry below gives a single TCR beta chain sequence along with its context. Its matching antigen is unknown. This entry is derived from a study of CD8 T cells in ankylosing spondylitis. Trimming stripped 7 bases from V and 3 bases from J, with 16 bases between. This CDR3 is built from 15 residues. The study's findings and limits: Significantly higher representation of disease-linked clones was reported for matched ankylosing spondylitis synovial fluid. Disease-linked clones bore a CD8+ phenotype and were relatively rare in peripheral blood. In ankylosing spondylitis blood, a motif of several highly homologous TCR beta variants appeared characteristic.

For TCR beta, libraries came from quantitative 5'-RACE with molecular barcodes. TCRdb recomputed calls from the 5' RACE reads with MiXCR, one row per CDR3 protein. Here the sample spans roughly 700,000 distinct CDR3 sequences, around 19% being singletons. The specimen was blood, either unsorted or a sorted T cell fraction (not recorded which). The chain joins TRBV12-3 or TRBV12-4 to TRBJ2-1; possibly TRBD1 for D (5 bases). This TCR derives from a male donor with ankylosing spondylitis. Here the CDR3 reads CASKPRTGYYNEQFF. The DNA of the CDR3 is TGTGCCAGCAAACCCCGTACAGGATACTACAATGAGCAGTTCTTC.